The rows below give T cell receptor beta chains drawn from one sample of a study of regulatory T cells in long-lasting Graves disease. TCRdb called the multiplex PCR reads again in MiXCR, with one record for every CDR3 protein. The table lists roughly 530,000 distinct CDR3 sequences, about 16% of them singletons, with 20% to 25% in the top ten. This sample was also put to use in a study of T cells in Graves' hyperthyroidism and ophthalmopathy.

The sequencing here drew on peripheral blood mononuclear cells (PBMCs), taken at new diagnosis, from a patient treated with antithyroid drugs. These receptors all stem from a woman aged 40-60 years with Graves disease. Each CDR3 is given with its conserved first and last residue. D genes are given only for firm matches. A row's size may be missing; if present it is once, few, many or a size class.

j_call: TRBJ1-1
clone_size: few
d_call: TRBD1
v_call: TRBV20-1
cdr3_nt: TGCAGTGCTATGACAGGGCACAACACTGAAGCTTTCTTT
cdr3_aa: CSAMTGHNTEAFF

j_call: TRBJ2-3
clone_size: many
d_call: .
v_call: TRBV6-9
cdr3_nt: TGTGCCAGCAGTTGGGGGGGCCGAGCAGATACGCAGTATTTT
cdr3_aa: CASSWGGRADTQYF

j_call: TRBJ2-3
clone_size: .
d_call: TRBD2
v_call: TRBV6-2/TRBV6-3
cdr3_nt: TGTGCCAGCAGTTACGGGGGGGTCCGCACAGATACGCAGTATTTT
cdr3_aa: CASSYGGVRTDTQYF

j_call: TRBJ1-1
clone_size: many
d_call: .
v_call: TRBV7-9
cdr3_nt: TGTGCCAGCAGCGGAGTCACTCGGGGAGCTTTCTTT
cdr3_aa: CASSGVTRGAFF

j_call: TRBJ1-5
clone_size: few
d_call: TRBD1
v_call: TRBV30
cdr3_nt: TGTGCCTGGAGTAAATCCGGGACAGGGGGCGATTCAGGACAGCCCCAGCATTTT
cdr3_aa: CAWSKSGTGGDSGQPQHF

j_call: TRBJ1-1
clone_size: .
d_call: .
v_call: TRBV15
cdr3_nt: TGTGCCACCAGCAGTGTGGAGCCCTCTGGCACTGAAGCTTTCTTT
cdr3_aa: CATSSVEPSGTEAFF

j_call: TRBJ1-2
clone_size: .
d_call: .
v_call: TRBV19
cdr3_nt: TGTGCCAGTATGGCGGCAGGAAACGCTAACTATGGCTACACCTTC
cdr3_aa: CASMAAGNANYGYTF

j_call: TRBJ2-1
clone_size: once
d_call: .
v_call: TRBV5-1
cdr3_nt: TGCGCCAGCAGCACCAACTACGAGCAGTTCTTC
cdr3_aa: CASSTNYEQFF

j_call: TRBJ2-7
clone_size: many
d_call: .
v_call: TRBV28
cdr3_nt: TGTGCCAGCAGTACCGGGGGATCCTACGAGCAGTACTTC
cdr3_aa: CASSTGGSYEQYF

j_call: TRBJ2-6
clone_size: many
d_call: .
v_call: TRBV6-2/TRBV6-3
cdr3_nt: TGTGCCAGCAGAGCAGGAGGACCTGGGGCCAACGTCCTGACTTTC
cdr3_aa: CASRAGGPGANVLTF

j_call: TRBJ2-1
clone_size: .
d_call: .
v_call: TRBV6-1
cdr3_nt: TGTGCCAGCAGTGGGAGCTTAGGGGTTAACTACAATGAGCAGTTCTTC
cdr3_aa: CASSGSLGVNYNEQFF

j_call: TRBJ2-7
clone_size: .
d_call: TRBD2
v_call: TRBV11-2
cdr3_nt: TGTGCCAGCAGTCAAGCCCTCGAGCGGGACGAGCAGTGCTTC
cdr3_aa: CASSQALERDEQCF

j_call: TRBJ2-7
clone_size: .
d_call: .
v_call: TRBV5-4
cdr3_nt: TGTGCCAGCAGCTCCCGGACAGCTCCCAAGGATGTGCAGTACTTC
cdr3_aa: CASSSRTAPKDVQYF

j_call: TRBJ1-2
clone_size: few
d_call: .
v_call: TRBV6-8
cdr3_nt: TGTGCCAGCAGTTTCCGCACTGGGGTAAACTATGGCTACACCTTC
cdr3_aa: CASSFRTGVNYGYTF